The next 8 T cell receptor beta chains were all read from a single sample in a study of cytotoxic CD8 clonotypes in ibrutinib-treated CLL. Clones were sequenced by immunoSEQ multiplex PCR, and TCRdb holds only the in-frame ones, with some missing. Of about 58,000 clones in the sample, over 60% were seen once. The specimen comprised PBMCs, sampled after 12 months of ibrutinib treatment. Receptor source: a human donor with chronic lymphocytic leukemia.

This sequence joins TRBV5-6 and TRBJ2-5, with D perhaps matching TRBD2 (5 bases). The CDR3 consists of 14 residues. The germline CDR1 and CDR2 sequences are SGHDT and YYEEEE. V shed 1 base and J shed 2 bases, with 9 bases lying between them. Here the CDR3 DNA reads TGTGCCAGCAGCTTGCTTCTAGCACAAGAGACCCAGTACTTC. It encodes CASSLLLAQETQYF.

The chain uses TRBV9 and TRBJ2-7; D is unresolved. Trimming stripped 0 bases from V and 4 bases from J, with 8 bases between. The CDR3 spans 13 residues. Germline V gene lookup returns CDR1 SGDLS and CDR2 YYNGEE. The CDR3 DNA is TGTGCCAGCAGCGTAGGGATGGGATACGAGCAGTACTTC. It specifies CASSVGMGYEQYF.

This clone was seen once. V gene TRBV7-2 combines with J gene TRBJ2-2, with 8 bases lining up with TRBD1. J lost 5 bases, V lost 5 bases, and 4 bases had no gene match. The CDR3 has 14 amino acids. Germline CDR1 is SGHTA and CDR2 is FQGNSA. The CDR3 bases are TGTGCCAGCAGCAACCGGACAGGGACCGGGGAGCTGTTTTTT. Amino acids: CASSNRTGTGELFF. Full variable domain (rest looked up from reference TRBV7-2 and TRBJ2-2): GAGVSQSPSNKVTEKGKDVELRCDPISGHTALYWYRQSLGQGLEFLIYFQGNSAPDKSGLPSDRFSAERTGGSVSTLTIQRTQQEDSAVYLCASSNRTGTGELFFGEGSRLTVL.

V gene TRBV6-1 combines with J gene TRBJ2-6; TRBD2 matches at 7 bases. Germline CDR1 MNHNS, CDR2 SASEGT. This CDR3 is built from 15 residues. V lost 8 bases, J lost 2 bases, and 6 bases stayed unmatched. Written as DNA, the CDR3 is TGTGCCAGCCCCAGGGAGGGGCCTGGGGCCAACGTCCTGACTTTC. Protein sequence: CASPREGPGANVLTF.

CDR3 sequence: CASSSWTSGIVYEQFF. CDR3 bases: TGTGCCAGCAGCTCCTGGACTAGCGGGATAGTTTATGAGCAGTTCTTC. This chain uses TRBV13 with TRBJ2-1, with 12 nucleotides matching TRBD2. Per the germline V gene, CDR1 is PRHDT and CDR2 is FYEKMQ (reference sequence). Germline trimming cut 4 bases from V and 8 bases from J; bases unmatched to any gene: 9. The CDR3 loop spans 16 amino acids.

The chain joins TRBV28 to TRBJ2-7, with D perhaps TRBD2 (5 bases). The V end was cut by 8 bases, the J end by 3 bases, with 11 bases between. The germline gives CDR1 MDHEN, CDR2 SYDVKM. CDR3 size: 12 residues. The CDR3 DNA reads TGTGCCAGCTCGAATCGGGGCTACGAGCAGTACTTC. Translated, it gives CASSNRGYEQYF.

A remark on this clone: The junction departs from the called germline gene at one end, perhaps through a read error. The rearrangement uses TRBV5-1 and TRBJ1-4; D uncertain. The germline CDR1 and CDR2 sequences are SGHRS and YFSETQ. The CDR3 contains 11 residues. CDR3 amino acids: CARSRGEKLFF. The CDR3 region has the DNA TGTGCCAGATCCAGAGGAGAAAAACTGTTTTTT.

The chain is built from TRBV28 and TRBJ1-1; maybe TRBD1 (5 bases). The ends were cut back, 6 bases at V and 0 bases at J, with 11 bases in the middle. The germline V gene encodes CDR1 MDHEN and CDR2 SYDVKM. CDR3 length: 14 amino acids. CDR3 sequence reads: CASRPGTMNTEAFF. Written as DNA, the CDR3 is TGTGCCAGCAGGCCCGGGACTATGAACACTGAAGCTTTCTTT.